The sequence of this T cell receptor (beta chain) was determined in a study of T cells in Graves' hyperthyroidism and ophthalmopathy. RNA transcripts yielded amplified TCR beta CDR3 regions. Carried out on the TCR CDR3, a first-round RT-PCR used the HTBI primer set. TCRdb ran MiXCR on the multiplex PCR reads and lists one entry per CDR3 protein. The sample shows around 340,000 distinct CDR3 sequences, approximately 15% of them seen only once. With V trimmed by 7 bases and J by 7 bases, 7 bases remained unmatched. This CDR3 spans 15 amino acids. At least ten counts were recorded for this clonotype. The sequence came from a woman in her 30s with Graves' hyperthyroidism. Material for sequencing was blood. The V gene is TRBV12-3 or TRBV12-4, the J gene TRBJ1-6; 10 positions agree with TRBD1. The CDR3, as DNA: TGTGCCAGCACCCGGACAGGGGGGCAAAATTCACCCCTCCACTTT. Its protein is CASTRTGGQNSPLHF.